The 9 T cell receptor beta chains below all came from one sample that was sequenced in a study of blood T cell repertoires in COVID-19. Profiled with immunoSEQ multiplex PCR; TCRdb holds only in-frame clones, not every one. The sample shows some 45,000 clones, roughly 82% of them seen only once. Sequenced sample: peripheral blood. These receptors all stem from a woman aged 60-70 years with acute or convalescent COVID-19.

The DNA of the CDR3 is TGTGCCAGCAGCCCTGGGGACAGGGCCCCAGATACGCAGTATTTT. It yields the protein CASSPGDRAPDTQYF. The chain recombines TRBV9 with TRBJ2-3; 9 bases are a match to TRBD1. CDR3 length: 15 residues. Germline V lookup: CDR1 SGDLS, CDR2 YYNGEE. V was pared by 4 bases and J by 4 bases, with 7 bases of the junction left unmatched.

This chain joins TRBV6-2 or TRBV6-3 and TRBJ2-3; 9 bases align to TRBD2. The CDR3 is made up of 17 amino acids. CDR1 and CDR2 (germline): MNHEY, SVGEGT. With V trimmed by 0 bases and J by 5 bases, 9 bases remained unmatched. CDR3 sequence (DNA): TGTGCCAGCAGTTACTCGGAGGCGGGGGGGCGTGGAGATACGCAGTATTTT. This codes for CASSYSEAGGRGDTQYF.

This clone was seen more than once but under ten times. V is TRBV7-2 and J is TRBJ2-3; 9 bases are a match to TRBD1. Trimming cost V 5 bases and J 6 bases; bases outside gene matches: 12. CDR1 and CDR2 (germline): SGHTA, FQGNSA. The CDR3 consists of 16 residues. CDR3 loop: CASSQQGAGVGDTQYF. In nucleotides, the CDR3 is TGTGCCAGCAGCCAACAGGGGGCTGGAGTGGGGGATACGCAGTATTTT.

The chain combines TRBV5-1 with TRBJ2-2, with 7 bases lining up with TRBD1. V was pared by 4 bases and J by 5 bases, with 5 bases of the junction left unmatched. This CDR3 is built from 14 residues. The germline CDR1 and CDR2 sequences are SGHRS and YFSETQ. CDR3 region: CASSNLTGTGELFF. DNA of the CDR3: TGCGCCAGCAGCAACCTGACAGGGACCGGGGAGCTGTTTTTT.

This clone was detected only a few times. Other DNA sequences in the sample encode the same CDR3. CDR3 DNA: TGTGCCAGCAGCTTAAGCCCAGCGGGGGGGCCCAATGAGCAGTTCTTC. This codes for CASSLSPAGGPNEQFF. The rearrangement joins TRBV7-3 to TRBJ2-1, with TRBD2 matching over 10 bases. Germline-derived CDR1 and CDR2 are SGHTA and FQGTGA. With 1 base clipped from V and 6 bases from J, the junction kept 6 bases outside the gene matches. This CDR3 contains 16 residues.

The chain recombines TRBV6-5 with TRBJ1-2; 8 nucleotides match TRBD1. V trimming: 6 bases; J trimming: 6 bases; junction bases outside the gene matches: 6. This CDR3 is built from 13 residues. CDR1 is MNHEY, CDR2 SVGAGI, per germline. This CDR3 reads CASRSDRAHGYTF. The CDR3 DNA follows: TGTGCCAGCAGATCGGACAGGGCCCATGGCTACACCTTC.

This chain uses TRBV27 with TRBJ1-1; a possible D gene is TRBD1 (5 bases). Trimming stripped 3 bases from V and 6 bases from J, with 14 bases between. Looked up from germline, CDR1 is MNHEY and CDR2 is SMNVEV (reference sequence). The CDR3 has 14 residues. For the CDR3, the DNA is TGTGCCAGCAGTTTCCAGGGTGAAATATCTGAAGCTTTCTTT. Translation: CASSFQGEISEAFF.

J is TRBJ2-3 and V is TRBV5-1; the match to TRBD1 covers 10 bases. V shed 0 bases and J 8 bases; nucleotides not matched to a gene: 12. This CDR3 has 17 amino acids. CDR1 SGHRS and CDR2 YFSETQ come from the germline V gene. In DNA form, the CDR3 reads TGCGCCAGCAGCTTGGCACCCGGGACAGGGGACGAGGCTACGCAGTATTTT. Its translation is CASSLAPGTGDEATQYF.

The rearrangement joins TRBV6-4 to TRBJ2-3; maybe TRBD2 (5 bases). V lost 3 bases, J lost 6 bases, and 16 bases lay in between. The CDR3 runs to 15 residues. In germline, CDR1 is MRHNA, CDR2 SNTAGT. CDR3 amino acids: CASSEGYTAGDTQYF. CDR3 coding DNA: TGTGCCAGCAGTGAGGGATACACCGCGGGTGATACGCAGTATTTT.